This entry lists 12 T cell receptor beta chains sequenced from one sample in a study of cytomegalovirus exposure and HLA in healthy donors. The PCR made use of 60 Vbeta and 13 Jbeta primers. The protocol was immunoSEQ multiplex PCR, while the TCRdb copy is restricted to in-frame clones and leaves out a portion. Seen in this sample are tens of thousands of clones; the ten most common clones hold roughly 20%. The sample consisted of PBMCs. The receptors shown here come from a man aged 55 to 70 in good health and CMV-seropositive.

Concerning this clone: One end of the junction is discordant with germline, which a read error may explain. The chain is built from TRBV2 and TRBJ2-1; a weak D match, TRBD2 (5 bases). Germline-derived CDR1 and CDR2 are SNHLY and FYNNEI. This CDR3 has 10 residues. This CDR3 is CASGGSQVIF. In DNA form, the CDR3 reads TGTGCCAGCGGAGGCTCCCAGGTAATCTTC.

The gene calls are TRBV5-1 and TRBJ1-2; the match to TRBD1 covers 8 bases. V trimming: 4 bases; J trimming: 2 bases; junction bases outside the gene matches: 19. CDR1 and CDR2 (germline): SGHRS, YFSETQ. The CDR3 length is 19 residues. The CDR3, as DNA: TGCGCCAGCAGCCGATCCTGGGGTGGGACAGGTGGACCGAACTATGGCTACACCTTC. Amino acid sequence: CASSRSWGGTGGPNYGYTF.

V and J are TRBV15 and TRBJ2-1; D is unresolved. The V end was cut by 1 base, the J end by 5 bases, with 9 bases between. The CDR3 consists of 14 residues. Germline loops: CDR1 LNHNV, CDR2 YYDKDF (reference sequence). CDR3 bases: TGTGCCACCAGCAGAGGAAGCGCCAACAATGAGCAGTTCTTC. This encodes CATSRGSANNEQFF.

The chain links TRBV7-9 to TRBJ1-2; possibly TRBD1 for D (5 bases). This CDR3 is built from 13 residues. With 3 bases removed from V and 8 bases from J, the gap between germline ends came to 13 bases. Germline V gene lookup returns CDR1 SEHNR and CDR2 FQNEAQ (reference sequence). The CDR3 reads CASSLPGGNGYTF. In nucleotides, the CDR3 is TGTGCCAGCAGCTTGCCCGGGGGAAACGGCTACACCTTC.

J is TRBJ1-2 and V is TRBV2, with 7 positions matching TRBD1. The CDR3 extends over 14 amino acids. Germline V CDR1 and CDR2: SNHLY, FYNNEI. V gave up 6 bases and J gave up 2 bases; unmatched junction bases: 6. The CDR3 bases are TGTGCCAGCAGAACCGGGACAGTGAACTATGGCTACACCTTC. This codes for CASRTGTVNYGYTF.

The gene calls are TRBV20-1 and TRBJ1-4; a possible D gene is TRBD1 (5 bases). Germline CDR1 reads DFQATT; CDR2 reads SNEGSKA (reference sequence). The CDR3 is 11 residues long. Trimming shortened V by 5 bases and J by 4 bases, and 5 bases separated the two germline ends. The CDR3 nucleotides are TGCAGTGCTGGACATAATGAAAAACTGTTTTTT. The encoded protein is CSAGHNEKLFF.

The V gene is TRBV18, the J gene TRBJ2-5; D uncertain. Germline-derived CDR1 and CDR2 are KGHSH and LQKENI. Trimming pared 3 bases from V and 1 base from J, leaving 9 bases between. The CDR3 spans 14 residues. The DNA for the CDR3 is TGTGCCAGCTCACCCCTGAGGAGCCAAGAGACCCAGTACTTC. It yields the protein CASSPLRSQETQYF.

This chain joins TRBV13 and TRBJ1-2; 9 bases align to TRBD1. V lost 5 bases to trimming and J lost 2 bases; unmatched junction nucleotides: 3. CDR1 PRHDT and CDR2 FYEKMQ come from the germline V gene (reference sequence). There are 14 residues in the CDR3. The DNA of the CDR3 is TGTGCCAGCAGCCTGGGACAGGGAAACTATGGCTACACCTTC. This gives the protein CASSLGQGNYGYTF. The full variable domain, with the rest looked up from reference TRBV13 and TRBJ1-2, is AAGVIQSPRHLIKEKRETATLKCYPIPRHDTVYWYQQGPGQDPQFLISFYEKMQSDKGSIPDRFSAQQFSDYHSELNMSSLELGDSALYFCASSLGQGNYGYTFGSGTRLTVV.

The chain is built from TRBV4-2 and TRBJ2-1; TRBD2 matches at 9 bases. Germline CDR1 and CDR2: LGHNA and YNFKEQ. CDR3 length: 16 residues. J lost 4 bases, V lost 3 bases, and 7 bases had no gene match. CDR3 amino acids: CASSHESGRTYNEQFF. DNA of the CDR3: TGTGCCAGCAGCCATGAGAGCGGGAGGACGTACAATGAGCAGTTCTTC.

The chain has TRBV7-8 and TRBJ1-1; no reliable D call. The length of the CDR3 is 14 residues. The germline V and J ends were trimmed by 0 bases and 4 bases, with 9 bases remaining between them. From germline, CDR1 is SGHVS and CDR2 FQNEAQ. CDR3: CASSLASGSTEAFF. CDR3 in DNA: TGTGCCAGCAGCTTAGCGTCCGGGTCCACTGAAGCTTTCTTT.

V usage is TRBV4-1 and J usage is TRBJ2-1; no clear D gene. V lost 0 bases and J lost 4, with 7 bases in between. The V gene's germline CDR1 is MGHRA and CDR2 YSYEKL. This CDR3 is 14 amino acids long. CDR3 region: CASSQDIAYNEQFF. In DNA, the CDR3 is TGCGCCAGCAGCCAAGATATAGCTTACAATGAGCAGTTCTTC.

The CDR3 DNA reads as TGTGCCAGCAGTGAAAGGACAGGGGGAGTCGGCTATAGCAATCAGCCCCAGCATTTT. Translating gives CASSERTGGVGYSNQPQHF. The chain links TRBV6-1 to TRBJ1-5; 10 nucleotides align to TRBD1. CDR1 and CDR2 from the germline V gene are MNHNS and SASEGT. This CDR3 has 19 residues. V gave up 2 bases and J gave up 0 bases; unmatched junction bases: 10.